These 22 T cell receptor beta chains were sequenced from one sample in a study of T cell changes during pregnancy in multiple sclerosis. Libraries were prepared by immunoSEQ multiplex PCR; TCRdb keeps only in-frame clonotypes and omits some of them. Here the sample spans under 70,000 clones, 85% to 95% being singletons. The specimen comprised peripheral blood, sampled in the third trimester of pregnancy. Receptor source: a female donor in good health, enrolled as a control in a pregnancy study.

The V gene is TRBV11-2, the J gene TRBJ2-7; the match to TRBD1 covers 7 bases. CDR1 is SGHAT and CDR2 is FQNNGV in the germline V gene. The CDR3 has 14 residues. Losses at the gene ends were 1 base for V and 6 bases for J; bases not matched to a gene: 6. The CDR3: CASSLVTGWGEQYF. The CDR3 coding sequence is TGTGCCAGCAGCTTAGTGACAGGGTGGGGCGAGCAGTACTTC.

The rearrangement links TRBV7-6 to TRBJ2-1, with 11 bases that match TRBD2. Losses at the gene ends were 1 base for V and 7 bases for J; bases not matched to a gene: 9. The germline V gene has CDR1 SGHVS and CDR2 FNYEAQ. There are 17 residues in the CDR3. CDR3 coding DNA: TGTGCCAGCAGCTTAGGGGTTAGCGGGAGGGCCGGGAATGAGCAGTTCTTC. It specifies CASSLGVSGRAGNEQFF. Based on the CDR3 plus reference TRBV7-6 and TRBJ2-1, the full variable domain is GAGVSQSPRYKVTKRGQDVALRCDPISGHVSLYWYRQALGQGPEFLTYFNYEAQQDKSGLPNDRFSAERPEGSISTLTIQRTEQRDSAMYRCASSLGVSGRAGNEQFFGPGTRLTVL.

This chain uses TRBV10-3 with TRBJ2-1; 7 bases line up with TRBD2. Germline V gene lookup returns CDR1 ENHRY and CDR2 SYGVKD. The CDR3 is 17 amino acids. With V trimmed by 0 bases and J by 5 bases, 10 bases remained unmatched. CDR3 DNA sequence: TGTGCCATCAGTGAGTCGAGGGCTAGCGGAGATCACAATGAGCAGTTCTTC. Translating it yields CAISESRASGDHNEQFF.

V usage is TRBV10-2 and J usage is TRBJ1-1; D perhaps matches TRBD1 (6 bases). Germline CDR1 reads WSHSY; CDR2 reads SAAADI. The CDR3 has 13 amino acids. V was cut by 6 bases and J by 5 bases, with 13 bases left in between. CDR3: CASSRGMETEAFF. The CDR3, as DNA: TGCGCCAGCAGCAGGGGAATGGAGACTGAAGCTTTCTTT.

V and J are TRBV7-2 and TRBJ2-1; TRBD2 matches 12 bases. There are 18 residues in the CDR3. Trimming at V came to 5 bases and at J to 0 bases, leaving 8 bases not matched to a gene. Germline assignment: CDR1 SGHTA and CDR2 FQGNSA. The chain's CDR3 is CASSRTSGAITSYNEQFF. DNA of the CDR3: TGTGCCAGCAGCAGGACTAGCGGGGCTATAACCTCCTACAATGAGCAGTTCTTC.

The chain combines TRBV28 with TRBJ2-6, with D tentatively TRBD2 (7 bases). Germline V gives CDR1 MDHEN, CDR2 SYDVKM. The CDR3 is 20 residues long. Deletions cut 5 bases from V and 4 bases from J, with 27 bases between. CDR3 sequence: CASSEGGGHSGLSGANVLTF. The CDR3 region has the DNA TGTGCCAGCAGTGAGGGGGGGGGACACTCAGGACTTTCCGGGGCCAACGTCCTGACTTTC.

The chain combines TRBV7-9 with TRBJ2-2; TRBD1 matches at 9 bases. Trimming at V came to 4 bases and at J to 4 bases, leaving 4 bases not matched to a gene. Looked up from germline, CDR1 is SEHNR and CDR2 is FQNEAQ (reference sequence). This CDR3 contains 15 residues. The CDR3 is CASSSDRGSTGELFF. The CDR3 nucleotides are TGTGCCAGCAGCTCGGACAGGGGATCCACCGGGGAGCTGTTTTTT.

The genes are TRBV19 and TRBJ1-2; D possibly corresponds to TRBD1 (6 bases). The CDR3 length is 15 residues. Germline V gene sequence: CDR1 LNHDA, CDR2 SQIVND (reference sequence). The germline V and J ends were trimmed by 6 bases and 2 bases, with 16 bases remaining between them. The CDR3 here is CASRARGGRNYGYTF. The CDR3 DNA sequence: TGTGCCAGTAGGGCCCGGGGGGGCCGGAACTATGGCTACACCTTC. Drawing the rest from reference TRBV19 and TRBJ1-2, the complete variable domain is DGGITQSPKYLFRKEGQNVTLSCEQNLNHDAMYWYRQDPGQGLRLIYYSQIVNDFQKGDIAEGYSVSREKKESFPLTVTSAQKNPTAFYLCASRARGGRNYGYTFGSGTRLTVV.

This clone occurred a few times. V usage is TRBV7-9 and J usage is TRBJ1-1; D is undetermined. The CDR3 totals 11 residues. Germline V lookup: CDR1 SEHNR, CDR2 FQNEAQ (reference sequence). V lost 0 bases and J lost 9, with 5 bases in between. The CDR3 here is CASSLALQAFF. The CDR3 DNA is TGTGCCAGCAGCTTAGCCCTTCAAGCTTTCTTT.

CDR3 DNA: TGTGCCTGGAGTTTAGTTGGGGGGGCGGACGGGGAGCTGTTTTTT. It translates to CAWSLVGGADGELFF. The chain uses TRBV30 and TRBJ2-2; tentatively, D is TRBD2 (7 bases). V lost 2 bases, J lost 7 bases, and 17 bases lay in between. Per the germline V gene, CDR1 is GTSNPN and CDR2 is SVGIG (reference sequence). The CDR3 sequence is 15 residues long.

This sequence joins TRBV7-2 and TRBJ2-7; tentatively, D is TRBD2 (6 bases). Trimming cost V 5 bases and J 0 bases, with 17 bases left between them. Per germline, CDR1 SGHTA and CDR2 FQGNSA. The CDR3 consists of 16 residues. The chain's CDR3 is CASSLHAPSVSYEQYF. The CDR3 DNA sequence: TGTGCCAGCAGCCTCCACGCACCTAGCGTCTCCTACGAGCAGTACTTC. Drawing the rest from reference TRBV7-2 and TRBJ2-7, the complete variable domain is GAGVSQSPSNKVTEKGKDVELRCDPISGHTALYWYRQSLGQGLEFLIYFQGNSAPDKSGLPSDRFSAERTGGSVSTLTIQRTQQEDSAVYLCASSLHAPSVSYEQYFGPGTRLTVT.

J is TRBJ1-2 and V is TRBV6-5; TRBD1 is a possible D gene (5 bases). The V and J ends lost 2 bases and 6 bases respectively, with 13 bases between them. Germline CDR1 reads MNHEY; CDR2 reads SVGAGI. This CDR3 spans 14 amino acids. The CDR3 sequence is CASSYAPGWDGYTF. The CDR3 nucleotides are TGTGCCAGCAGTTACGCTCCAGGGTGGGATGGCTACACCTTC.

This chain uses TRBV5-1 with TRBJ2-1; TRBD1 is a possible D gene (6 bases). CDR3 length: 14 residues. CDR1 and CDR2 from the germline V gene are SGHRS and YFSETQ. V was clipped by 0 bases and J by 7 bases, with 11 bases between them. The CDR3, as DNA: TGCGCCAGCAGCTTGGTATCCGACAGGAATGAGCAGTTCTTC. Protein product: CASSLVSDRNEQFF.

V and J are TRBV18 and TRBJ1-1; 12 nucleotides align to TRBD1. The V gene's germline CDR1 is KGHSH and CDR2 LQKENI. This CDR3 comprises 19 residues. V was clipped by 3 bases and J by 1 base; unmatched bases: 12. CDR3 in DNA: TGTGCCAGCTCACCCCGAGGGACAGGGGGCTTTCAAGGGAACACTGAAGCTTTCTTT. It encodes CASSPRGTGGFQGNTEAFF.

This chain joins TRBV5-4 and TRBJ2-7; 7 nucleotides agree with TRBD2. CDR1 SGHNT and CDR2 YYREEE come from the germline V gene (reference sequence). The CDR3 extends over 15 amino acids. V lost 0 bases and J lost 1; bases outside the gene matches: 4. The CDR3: CASSLVGRPSYEQYF. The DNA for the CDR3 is TGTGCCAGCAGCTTGGTCGGGAGGCCATCCTACGAGCAGTACTTC.

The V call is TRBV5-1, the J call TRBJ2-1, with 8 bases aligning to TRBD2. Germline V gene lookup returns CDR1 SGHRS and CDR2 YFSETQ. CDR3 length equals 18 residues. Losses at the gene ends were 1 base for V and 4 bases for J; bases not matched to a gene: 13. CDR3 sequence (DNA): TGCGCCAGCAGCTTGATTTCGGCGGGAGGTATTTTTTACAATGAGCAGTTCTTC. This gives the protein CASSLISAGGIFYNEQFF.

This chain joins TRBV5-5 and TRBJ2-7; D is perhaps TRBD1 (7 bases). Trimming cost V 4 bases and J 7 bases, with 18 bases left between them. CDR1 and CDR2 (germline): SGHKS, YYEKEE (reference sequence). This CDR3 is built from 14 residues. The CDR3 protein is CASSLAGTAGEQYF. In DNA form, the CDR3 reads TGTGCCAGCAGCCTGGCGGGGACAGCAGGTGAGCAGTACTTC.

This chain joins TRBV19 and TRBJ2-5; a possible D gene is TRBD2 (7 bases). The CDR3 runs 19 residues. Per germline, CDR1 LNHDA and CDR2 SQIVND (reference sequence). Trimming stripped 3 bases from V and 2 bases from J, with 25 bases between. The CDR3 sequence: CASSMGAGGRGRLQETQYF. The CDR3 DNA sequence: TGTGCCAGTAGTATGGGGGCTGGAGGGAGGGGCCGCCTTCAAGAGACCCAGTACTTC.

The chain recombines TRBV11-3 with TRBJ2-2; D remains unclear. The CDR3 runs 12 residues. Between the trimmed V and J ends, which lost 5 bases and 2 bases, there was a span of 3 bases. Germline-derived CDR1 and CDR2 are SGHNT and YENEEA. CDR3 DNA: TGTGCCAGCAGCCCAAACACCGGGGAGCTGTTTTTT. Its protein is CASSPNTGELFF.

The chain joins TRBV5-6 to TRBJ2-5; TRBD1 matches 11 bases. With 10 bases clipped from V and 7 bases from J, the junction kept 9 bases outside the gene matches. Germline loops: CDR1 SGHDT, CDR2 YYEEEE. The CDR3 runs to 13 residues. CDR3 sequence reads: CAAGTGGLGTQYF. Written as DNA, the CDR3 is TGTGCCGCCGGGACAGGGGGTTTAGGGACCCAGTACTTC.

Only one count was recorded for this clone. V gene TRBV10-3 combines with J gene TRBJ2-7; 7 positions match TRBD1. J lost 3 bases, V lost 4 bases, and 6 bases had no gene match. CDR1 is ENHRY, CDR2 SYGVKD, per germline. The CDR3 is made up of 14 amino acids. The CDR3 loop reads CAISALTGVYEQYF. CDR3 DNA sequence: TGTGCCATCAGTGCCCTTACAGGGGTCTACGAGCAGTACTTC.

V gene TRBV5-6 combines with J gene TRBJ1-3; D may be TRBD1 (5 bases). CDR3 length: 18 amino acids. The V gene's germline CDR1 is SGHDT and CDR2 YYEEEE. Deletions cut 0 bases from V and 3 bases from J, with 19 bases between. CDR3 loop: CASSLASNQGGSGNTIYF. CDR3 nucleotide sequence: TGTGCCAGCAGCTTGGCCTCGAATCAGGGCGGGAGTGGAAACACCATATATTTT. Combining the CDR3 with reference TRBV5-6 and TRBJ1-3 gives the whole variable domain DAGVTQSPTHLIKTRGQQVTLRCSPKSGHDTVSWYQQALGQGPQFIFQYYEEEERQRGNFPDRFSGHQFPNYSSELNVNALLLGDSALYLCASSLASNQGGSGNTIYFGEGSWLTVV.